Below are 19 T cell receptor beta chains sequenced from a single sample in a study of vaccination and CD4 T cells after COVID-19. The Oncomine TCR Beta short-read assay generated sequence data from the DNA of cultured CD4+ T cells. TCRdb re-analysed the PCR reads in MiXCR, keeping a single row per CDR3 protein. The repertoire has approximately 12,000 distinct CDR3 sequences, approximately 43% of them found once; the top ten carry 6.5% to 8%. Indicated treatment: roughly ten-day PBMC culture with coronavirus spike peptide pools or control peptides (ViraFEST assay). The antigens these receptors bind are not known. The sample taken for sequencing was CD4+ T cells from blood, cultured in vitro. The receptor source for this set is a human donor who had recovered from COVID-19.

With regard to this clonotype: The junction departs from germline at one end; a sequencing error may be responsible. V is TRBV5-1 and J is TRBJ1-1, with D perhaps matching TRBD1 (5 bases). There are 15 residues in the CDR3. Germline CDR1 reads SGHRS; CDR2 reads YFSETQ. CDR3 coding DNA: TGCGCCAGCAGTGAAGGGGTCTCTGGTGACACTGAGGCTTTCTTT. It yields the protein CASSEGVSGDTEAFF.

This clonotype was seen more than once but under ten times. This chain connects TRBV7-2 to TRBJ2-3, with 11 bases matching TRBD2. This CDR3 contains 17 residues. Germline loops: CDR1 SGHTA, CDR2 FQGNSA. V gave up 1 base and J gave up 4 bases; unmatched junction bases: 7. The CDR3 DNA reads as TGTGCCAGCAGCTTAGGATTAGCGGGGGGGCTGGCAGATACGCAGTATTTT. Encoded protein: CASSLGLAGGLADTQYF.

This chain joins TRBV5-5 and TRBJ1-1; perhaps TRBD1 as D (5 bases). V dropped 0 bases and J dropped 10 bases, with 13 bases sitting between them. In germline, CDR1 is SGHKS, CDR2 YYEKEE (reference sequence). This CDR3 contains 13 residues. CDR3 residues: CASSLGQQTVAFF. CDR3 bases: TGTGCCAGCAGCTTGGGTCAGCAGACAGTAGCTTTCTTT.

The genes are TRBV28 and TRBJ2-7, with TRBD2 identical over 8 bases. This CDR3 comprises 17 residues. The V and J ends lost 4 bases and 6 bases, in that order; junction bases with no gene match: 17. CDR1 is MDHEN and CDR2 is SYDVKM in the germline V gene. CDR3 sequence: CASSSEPGGEVISEQYF. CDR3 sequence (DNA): TGTGCCAGCAGTTCGGAACCGGGGGGGGAGGTCATCTCCGAGCAGTACTTC. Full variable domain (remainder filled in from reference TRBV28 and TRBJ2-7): DVKVTQSSRYLVKRTGEKVFLECVQDMDHENMFWYRQDPGLGLRLIYFSYDVKMKEKGDIPEGYSVSREKKERFSLILESASTNQTSMYLCASSSEPGGEVISEQYFGPGTRLTVT.

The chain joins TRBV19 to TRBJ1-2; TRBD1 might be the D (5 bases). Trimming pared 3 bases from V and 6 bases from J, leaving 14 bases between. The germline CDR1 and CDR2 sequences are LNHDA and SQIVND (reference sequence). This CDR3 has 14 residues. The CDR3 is CASSIPAAGHGYTF. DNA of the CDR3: TGTGCCAGTAGTATTCCTGCGGCAGGGCATGGCTACACCTTC. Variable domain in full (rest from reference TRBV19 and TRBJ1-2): DGGITQSPKYLFRKEGQNVTLSCEQNLNHDAMYWYRQDPGQGLRLIYYSQIVNDFQKGDIAEGYSVSREKKESFPLTVTSAQKNPTAFYLCASSIPAAGHGYTFGSGTRLTVV.

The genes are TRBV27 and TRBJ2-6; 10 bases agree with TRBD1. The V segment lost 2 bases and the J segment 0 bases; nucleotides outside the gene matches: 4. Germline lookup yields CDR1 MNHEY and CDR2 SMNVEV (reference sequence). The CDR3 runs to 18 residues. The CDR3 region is CASSLRQGAYSGANVLTF. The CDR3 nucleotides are TGTGCCAGCAGTTTAAGACAGGGGGCCTACTCTGGGGCCAACGTCCTGACTTTC.

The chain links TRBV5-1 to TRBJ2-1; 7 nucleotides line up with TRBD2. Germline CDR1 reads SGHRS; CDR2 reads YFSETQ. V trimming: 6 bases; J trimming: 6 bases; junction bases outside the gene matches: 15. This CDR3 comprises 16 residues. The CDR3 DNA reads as TGCGCCAGCACTCGAGGAAAGACTAGCCGGACCAATGAGCAGTTCTTC. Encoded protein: CASTRGKTSRTNEQFF.

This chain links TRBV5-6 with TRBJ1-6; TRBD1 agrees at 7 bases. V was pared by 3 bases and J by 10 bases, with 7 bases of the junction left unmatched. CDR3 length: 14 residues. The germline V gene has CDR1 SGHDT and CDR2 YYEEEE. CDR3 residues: CASSSVTGISPLHF. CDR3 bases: TGTGCCAGCAGCTCCGTGACAGGGATATCACCCCTCCACTTT.

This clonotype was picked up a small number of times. CDR3 in DNA: TGTGCCAGCAGTTATGGCAGTTTTACTGAAGCTTTCTTT. Translating gives CASSYGSFTEAFF. The chain combines TRBV6-5 with TRBJ1-1; D ambiguous. Looked up from germline, CDR1 is MNHEY and CDR2 is SVGAGI. Trimming took off 3 bases at V and 5 bases at J, with 10 bases between the two ends. The CDR3 spans 13 residues.

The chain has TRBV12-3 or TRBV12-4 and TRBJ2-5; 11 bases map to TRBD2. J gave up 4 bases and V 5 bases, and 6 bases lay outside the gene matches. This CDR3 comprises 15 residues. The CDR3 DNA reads TGTGCCAGCAGTGTTTTAGCGGGGGGGCGAGAGACCCAGTACTTC. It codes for CASSVLAGGRETQYF.

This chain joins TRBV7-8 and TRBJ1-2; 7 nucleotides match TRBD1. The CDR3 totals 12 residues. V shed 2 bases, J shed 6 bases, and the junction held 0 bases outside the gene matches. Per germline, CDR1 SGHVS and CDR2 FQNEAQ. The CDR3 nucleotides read TGTGCCAGCAGCTTAACAGGGGATGGCTACACCTTC. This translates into CASSLTGDGYTF.

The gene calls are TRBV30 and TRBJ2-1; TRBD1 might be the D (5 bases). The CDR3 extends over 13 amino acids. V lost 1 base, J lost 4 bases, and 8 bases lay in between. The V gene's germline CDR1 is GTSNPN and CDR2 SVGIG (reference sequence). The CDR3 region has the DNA TGTGCCTGGAGTGGAGACAGTTACAATGAGCAGTTCTTC. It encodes CAWSGDSYNEQFF. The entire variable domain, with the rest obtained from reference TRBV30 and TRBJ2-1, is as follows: SQTIHQWPATLVQPVGSPLSLECTVEGTSNPNLYWYRQAAGRGLQLLFYSVGIGQISSEVPQNLSASRPQDRQFILSSKKLLLSDSGFYLCAWSGDSYNEQFFGPGTRLTVL.

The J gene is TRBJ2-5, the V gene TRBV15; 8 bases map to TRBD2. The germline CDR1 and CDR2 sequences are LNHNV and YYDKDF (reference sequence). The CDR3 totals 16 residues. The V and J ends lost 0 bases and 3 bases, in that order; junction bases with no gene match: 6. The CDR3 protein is CATSRDGAGAEETQYF. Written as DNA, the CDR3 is TGTGCCACCAGCAGAGATGGAGCGGGAGCAGAAGAGACCCAGTACTTC.

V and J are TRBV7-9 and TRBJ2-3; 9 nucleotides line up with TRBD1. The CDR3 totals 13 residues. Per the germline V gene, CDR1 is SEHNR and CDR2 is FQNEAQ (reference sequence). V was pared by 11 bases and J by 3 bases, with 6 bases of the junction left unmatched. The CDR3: CAGLDRGTDTQYF. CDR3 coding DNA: TGTGCCGGTCTGGACAGGGGAACAGATACGCAGTATTTT.

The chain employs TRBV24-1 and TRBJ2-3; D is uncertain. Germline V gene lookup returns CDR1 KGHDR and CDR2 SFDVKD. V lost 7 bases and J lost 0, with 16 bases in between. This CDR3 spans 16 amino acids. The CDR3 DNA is TGTGCCACCAGACCCGGACGGGCACCGAGCACAGATACGCAGTATTTT. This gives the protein CATRPGRAPSTDTQYF.

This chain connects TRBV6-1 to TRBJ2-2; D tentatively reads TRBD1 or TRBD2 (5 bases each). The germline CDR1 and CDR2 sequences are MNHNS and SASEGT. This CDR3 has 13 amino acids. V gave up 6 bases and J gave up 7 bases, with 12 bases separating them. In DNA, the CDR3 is TGTGCCAGCAGGGTATGGGGGAACGGGGAGCTGTTTTTT. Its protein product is CASRVWGNGELFF.

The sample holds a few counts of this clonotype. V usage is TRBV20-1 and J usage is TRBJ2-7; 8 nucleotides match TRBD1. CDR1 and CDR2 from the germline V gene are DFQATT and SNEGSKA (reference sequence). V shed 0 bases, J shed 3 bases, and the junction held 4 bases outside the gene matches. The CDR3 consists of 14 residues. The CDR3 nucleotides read TGCAGTGCTAGAGATGTGACAGGGGTCTACGAGCAGTACTTC. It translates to CSARDVTGVYEQYF.

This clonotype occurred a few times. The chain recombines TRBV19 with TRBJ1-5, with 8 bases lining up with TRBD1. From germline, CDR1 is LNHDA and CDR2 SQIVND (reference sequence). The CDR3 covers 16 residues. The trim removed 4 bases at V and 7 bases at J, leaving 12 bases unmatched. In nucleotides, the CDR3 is TGTGCCAGTAGTACCCCTCGGACAGGGTTTAACCAGCCCCAGCATTTT. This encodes CASSTPRTGFNQPQHF.

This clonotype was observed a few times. CDR3 amino acids: CSARHTGTSRGTQYF. The CDR3 nucleotides are TGCAGTGCTAGACACACCGGGACTAGTAGAGGGACCCAGTACTTC. V is TRBV20-1 and J is TRBJ2-5; TRBD2 agrees at 8 bases. Germline assignment: CDR1 DFQATT and CDR2 SNEGSKA (reference sequence). The ends lost 2 bases at V and 7 bases at J; junction bases unmatched: 12. The CDR3 covers 15 residues.